The 12 T cell receptor beta chains below all came from one sample that was sequenced in a study of T-cell memory formation after mild COVID-19. TCRdb reprocessed the 5' RACE reads via MiXCR and lists one record per CDR3 protein. Among about 320,000 distinct CDR3 sequences listed, around an eighth were seen once. Sequencing was carried out using PBMCs or a T cell subset sorted from them (not recorded which). These receptors all stem from a man aged 18 to 29 who had mild COVID-19 (a few samples of this study predate the infection). Cell type and time point are not known.

This clonotype was found a few times. This chain connects TRBV5-1 to TRBJ2-1; weak D call: TRBD1 (7 bases). V was clipped by 4 bases and J by 3 bases, with 11 bases between them. The germline gives CDR1 SGHRS, CDR2 YFSETQ. This CDR3 spans 14 amino acids. The CDR3 loop is CASSGRTGYNEQFF. The DNA for the CDR3 is TGCGCCAGCAGCGGGAGGACAGGCTACAATGAGCAGTTCTTC.

A few counts support this clonotype. This chain links TRBV4-3 with TRBJ2-1; 10 bases fit TRBD2. Germline V gene lookup returns CDR1 LGHNA and CDR2 YSLEER. Trimming took 0 bases from V and 9 from J; bases not matched to a gene: 8. The CDR3 totals 16 residues. CDR3 nucleotides: TGCGCCAGCAGCCAAGATCCGGGACTAGCGTATGGTGAGCAGTTCTTC. This encodes CASSQDPGLAYGEQFF.

The chain links TRBV7-2 to TRBJ2-2; D is unclear. Germline-derived CDR1 and CDR2 are SGHTA and FQGNSA. With 1 base removed from V and 5 bases from J, the gap between germline ends came to 5 bases. The CDR3 has 13 amino acids. The CDR3 protein is CASSLDATGELFF. CDR3 coding DNA: TGTGCCAGCAGCTTAGACGCGACCGGGGAGCTGTTTTTT.

This clonotype was recorded at least ten times. The rearrangement links TRBV7-2 to TRBJ2-5, with 12 bases identical to TRBD2. Looked up from germline, CDR1 is SGHTA and CDR2 is FQGNSA. The J segment lost 3 bases and the V segment lost 8 bases, leaving 1 base of the junction unmatched. The CDR3 contains 13 residues. CDR3 sequence (DNA): TGTGCCAGCCCTAGCGGGAGGGAAGAGACCCAGTACTTC. Residues: CASPSGREETQYF. Variable domain in full (rest from reference TRBV7-2 and TRBJ2-5): GAGVSQSPSNKVTEKGKDVELRCDPISGHTALYWYRQSLGQGLEFLIYFQGNSAPDKSGLPSDRFSAERTGGSVSTLTIQRTQQEDSAVYLCASPSGREETQYFGPGTRLLVL.

This clonotype was seen a handful of times. V gene TRBV29-1 combines with J gene TRBJ2-5; D is ambiguous. There are 13 residues in the CDR3. Germline loops: CDR1 SQVTM, CDR2 ANQGSEA. V was shortened by 0 bases and J by 4 bases, with 9 bases between the two germline ends. The CDR3 region has the DNA TGCAGCGTTGAAGATCCCGCAGGAGAGACCCAGTACTTC. Translation: CSVEDPAGETQYF.

This clonotype was detected a few times. J is TRBJ2-3 and V is TRBV7-3; either TRBD1 or TRBD2 may fit D (7 bases each). Trimming removed 0 bases at V and 5 bases at J, with 12 bases between. CDR3 length: 15 amino acids. The germline CDR1 and CDR2 sequences are SGHTA and FQGTGA. This CDR3 reads CASSLTQGGGDTQYF. The CDR3, as DNA: TGTGCCAGCAGCTTAACGCAGGGGGGGGGAGATACGCAGTATTTT.

The table lists this clonotype with a few counts. CDR3 in DNA: TGTGCCAGCACCCTAGAGGGGCTCACGCCCCAGCATTTT. It codes for CASTLEGLTPQHF. The J gene is TRBJ1-5, the V gene TRBV6-1; tentatively, D is TRBD1 (5 bases). Trimming pared 7 bases from V and 9 bases from J, leaving 16 bases between. The CDR3 sequence is 13 residues long. Germline CDR1 MNHNS, CDR2 SASEGT.

The chain couples TRBV7-2 to TRBJ2-3; D gene unclear. V was shortened by 5 bases and J by 4 bases, with 13 bases between the two germline ends. Germline V CDR1 and CDR2: SGHTA, FQGNSA. The CDR3 is made up of 14 amino acids. The CDR3 region has the DNA TGTGCCAGCAGCCTAACAAATGGCCCAGATACGCAGTATTTT. This gives the protein CASSLTNGPDTQYF.

V gene TRBV7-9 combines with J gene TRBJ1-2; TRBD1 agrees at 9 bases. The length of the CDR3 is 17 residues. CDR1 and CDR2 from the germline V gene are SEHNR and FQNEAQ (reference sequence). V lost 5 bases and J lost 7; bases outside the gene matches: 17. CDR3 region: CASSQPNWDREYGGYTF. CDR3 DNA sequence: TGTGCCAGCAGCCAACCTAACTGGGACAGGGAATACGGTGGCTACACCTTC.

Only a few counts were recorded for this clonotype. The V call is TRBV5-6, the J call TRBJ2-7; TRBD1 agrees at 9 bases. The CDR3 is 14 amino acids. The V gene end was trimmed by 2 bases and the J gene end by 3 bases; junction bases not matched to a gene: 3. Germline CDR1 SGHDT, CDR2 YYEEEE. The CDR3 loop reads CASSFGTGHYEQYV. The CDR3 coding sequence is TGTGCCAGCAGCTTCGGGACAGGGCACTACGAGCAGTACGTC.

This clonotype was seen only a few times. The chain has TRBV20-1 and TRBJ2-2; 8 positions match TRBD2. The CDR3 totals 15 residues. V shed 3 bases, J shed 4 bases, and the junction held 7 bases outside the gene matches. Germline CDR1 and CDR2: DFQATT and SNEGSKA (reference sequence). In DNA form, the CDR3 reads TGCAGTGCTAGGCTTAGCGGGGCCGTCACCGGGGAGCTGTTTTTT. This gives the protein CSARLSGAVTGELFF.

The chain employs TRBV5-1 and TRBJ1-2; D not resolved. Germline CDR1 is SGHRS and CDR2 is YFSETQ. The CDR3 sequence is 14 residues long. V gave up 1 base and J gave up 2 bases, with 9 bases separating them. The CDR3: CASSLTGPNYGYTF. CDR3 coding DNA: TGCGCCAGCAGCTTGACGGGCCCGAACTATGGCTACACCTTC.